These T cell receptor beta chains were read from a single sample in a study of cytomegalovirus exposure and HLA in healthy donors. Profiling relied on immunoSEQ multiplex PCR, and the TCRdb table lists in-frame clones only, not all of them. This table holds about 150,000 clones, more than 70% found once. Sequenced sample: PBMCs. These receptors were taken from a woman between 40 and 50 years old in good health and CMV-seropositive. The CDR3 runs from the conserved cysteine through the conserved F or W. The order of the fields is V gene, J gene, CDR3 protein.

TRBV5-1	TRBJ2-3	CASSLLGLARSRSTDTQYF
TRBV28	TRBJ2-1	CASSFFPPIAGGSSYNEQFF
TRBV2	TRBJ1-1	CASSPLGANTEAFF
TRBV6-1	TRBJ2-1	CASLKGGGLYNEQFF
TRBV29-1	TRBJ2-1	CSAGPGGRAGEQFF
TRBV7-3	TRBJ1-1	CASSLGSGTEAFF
TRBV29-1	TRBJ2-7	CSAARTSVTYEQYF
TRBV25-1	TRBJ1-3	CASSESNSGNTIYF
TRBV5-1	TRBJ1-4	CASKKGSYEKLFF
TRBV6-1	TRBJ2-1	CASSELAGVPNNEQFF
TRBV7-2	.	CASSYKGQGYEQYF
TRBV27	TRBJ2-7	CASSGTSVHEQYF
TRBV2	TRBJ2-7	CASTRAGVYEQYF
TRBV30	TRBJ2-7	CAWTRAPYEQYF
TRBV19	TRBJ1-2	CASSMGQPSGYTF
TRBV18	TRBJ1-4	CASSAGTDNEKLFF
TRBV19	TRBJ1-5	CASSPREGAVSQHF
TRBV9	TRBJ2-1	CASSVRQGVASGRMGEQFF
TRBV2	TRBJ1-5	CASSDGGTQPQHF
TRBV5-8	TRBJ1-1	CASSLGAGVIEAFF
TRBV6-5	TRBJ1-3	CASSRDRSEGNTIYF
TRBV28	TRBJ2-7	CASSLRELSYEQYF
TRBV2	TRBJ1-5	CASRSRTGSIQPQHF
TRBV6-1	TRBJ2-7	CASSGGQRISYEQYF
TRBV5-1	TRBJ2-5	CASSLDRVGETQYF
TRBV5-1	TRBJ2-3	CASSAPGLSARGTDTQYF
TRBV28	TRBJ2-7	CASSSEPQAGAGTFRVSYEQYF
TRBV28	TRBJ1-2	CASKRAGQTVYGYTF
TRBV30	TRBJ1-2	CAWSVRGYGYTF
TRBV10-1	TRBJ2-2	CASSLTGGELFF
TRBV27	TRBJ2-7	CASSPGYVYEQYF
TRBV13	TRBJ2-3	CASSHSTSGSTDTQYF
TRBV5-1	TRBJ2-5	CASSLARRETQYF
TRBV5-1	TRBJ2-5	CASSPGLAGTRTTQETQYF
TRBV6-4	TRBJ2-5	CASSDSASGSYETQYF
TRBV4-2	TRBJ2-3	CASSQGRGRGDTQYF
TRBV6-1	TRBJ1-5	CASSATGGPYSNQPQHF
TRBV7-3	TRBJ2-2	CASSLQGWNTGELFF
TRBV20-1	TRBJ1-3	CSGGRGNTIYF
TRBV5-1	TRBJ2-5	CASREAGPFSETQYF
TRBV18	TRBJ1-4	CASSPRAANEKLFF
TRBV29-1	TRBJ2-6	CSVRPSNRFSSSGANVLTF
TRBV28	TRBJ2-7	CASSVDRATYEQYF
TRBV7-9	TRBJ2-7	CASSSLGDHEQYF
TRBV28	TRBJ1-1	CASSFEIMAFF